This T cell receptor (beta chain) emerged from a study of HIV-infected children after antiretroviral therapy interruption. On the study more broadly: Weeks 0, 48 and 150 were sampled under continuous treatment.

V dropped 2 bases and J dropped 3 bases, with 11 bases sitting between them. The CDR3 loop spans 15 amino acids. This clonotype has at least ten counts. Sample treatment: PENTA 11 planned treatment interruption arm or continuous ART arm. Unique molecular identifiers were included in an RNA-based 3' RACE TCR library. TCRdb re-derived calls from the 3' RACE reads in MiXCR, one entry per CDR3 protein. The sample contains fewer than 100,000 distinct CDR3 sequences, roughly 6.4% of which appear only once. The chain couples TRBV12-3 or TRBV12-4 to TRBJ2-1; D is uncertain. The input for sequencing was CD45RA+ CD4+ T cells from PBMCs, pooled from several time points, taken from a donor given antiretroviral therapy, either interrupted or continuous. Stated subset: naive CD4+ CD45RA+ CD45RO- T cells. The origin of this receptor is a pool of human donors with HIV. The DNA for the CDR3 is TGTGCCAGCAGTTTACGCCGTCCTATCTACAATGAGCAGTTCTTC. Residues: CASSLRRPIYNEQFF.